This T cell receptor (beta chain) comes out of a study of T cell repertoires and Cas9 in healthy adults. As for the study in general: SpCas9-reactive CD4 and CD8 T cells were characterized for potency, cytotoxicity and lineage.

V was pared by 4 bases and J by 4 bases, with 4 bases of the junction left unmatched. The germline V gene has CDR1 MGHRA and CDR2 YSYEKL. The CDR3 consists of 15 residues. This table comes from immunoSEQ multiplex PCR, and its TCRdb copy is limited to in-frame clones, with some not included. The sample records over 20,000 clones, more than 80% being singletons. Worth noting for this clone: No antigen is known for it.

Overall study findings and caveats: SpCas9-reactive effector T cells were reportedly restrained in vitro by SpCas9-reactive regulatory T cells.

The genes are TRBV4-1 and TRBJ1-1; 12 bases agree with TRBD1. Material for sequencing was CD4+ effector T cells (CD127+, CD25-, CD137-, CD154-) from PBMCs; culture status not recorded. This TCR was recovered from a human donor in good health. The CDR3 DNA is TGCGCCAGCAGCCCGGGACAGGGGGCTAGCACTGAAGCTTTCTTT. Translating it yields CASSPGQGASTEAFF.